The clone carrying this T cell receptor (beta chain) was seen only a few times. This record belongs to a study of CD8+ T cells in alopecia areata. Sequencing used cDNA as its template, made by extracting RNA and reverse transcribing it. Assay: immunoSEQ multiplex PCR; the TCRdb copy retains only in-frame clones and omits some. The sample yields fewer than 250,000 clones, about 60% seen once. Trimming took 6 bases from V and 2 from J; bases not matched to a gene: 8. Germline CDR1 SNHLY, CDR2 FYNNEI. The CDR3 extends over 15 amino acids. The TCR sequence derives from a human donor with alopecia areata. The sample in question was CD4+ T cells sorted from blood, obtained at week 0. The chain employs TRBV2 and TRBJ2-5; TRBD2 matches at 8 bases. CDR3 region: CASRSGSLPQETQYF. CDR3 in DNA: TGTGCCAGCAGAAGCGGGAGTCTTCCGCAAGAGACCCAGTACTTC.